This TCR beta chain comes out of a study of long-term antiretroviral therapy in people with HIV. On the study more broadly: There is a gap of about a decade between the earliest samples and the later 2015 immediate-ART recommendation.

Study-wide points: ART adherence was not documented, and neither viral resistance nor therapy changes had any data. Clones that had undergone expansion before ART dominated the repertoire at all time points.

Concerning this clone: What it binds is not known.

The immunoSEQ assay was v3.0, run at survey level. Sequencing aimed at roughly 35,000-55,000 T-cell genomes per sample. TCRdb's copy holds only in-frame clones and misses some; the assay was immunoSEQ multiplex PCR. The sample lists about 39,000 clones, approximately 85% occurring once. CDR1 and CDR2 (germline): MNHNS, SASEGT. The CDR3 runs 17 residues. The V and J ends lost 2 bases and 0 bases respectively, with 14 bases between them. This specimen was unsorted PBMCs, taken 3.1 years after starting antiretroviral therapy. The receptor was isolated from a woman between 45 and 60 years old with HIV. The genes are TRBV6-1 and TRBJ1-5; the D is unclear. The CDR3 protein is CASSETWLGYSNQPQHF. CDR3 coding DNA: TGTGCCAGCAGTGAAACCTGGCTCGGGTATAGCAATCAGCCCCAGCATTTT.